Below, 26 T cell receptor beta chains from the same sample are listed, as sequenced in a study of blood T cell repertoires in COVID-19. Method: immunoSEQ multiplex PCR; TCRdb's copy keeps in-frame clones and lacks some. The sample includes about 100,000 clones, less than 90% seen only once; the top ten take 3.8%. The sequencing sample was made of peripheral blood. The receptors originated from a man aged 55 to 69 with acute or convalescent COVID-19.

This clone occurred a few times. Additional DNA sequences in this sample encode the identical CDR3. The V gene is TRBV3-1 (or the pseudogene TRBV3-2), the J gene TRBJ2-7, with 8 bases that match TRBD2. V was clipped by 7 bases and J by 7 bases; unmatched bases: 12. In germline, CDR1 is LGHDT, CDR2 YNNKEL (reference sequence). CDR3 length equals 14 residues. CDR3: CASTGRGRGGEQYF. CDR3 sequence (DNA): TGTGCCAGCACCGGGAGGGGACGGGGGGGAGAGCAGTACTTC.

This chain joins TRBV3-1 (or the pseudogene TRBV3-2) and TRBJ2-7; 12 bases align to TRBD1. This CDR3 spans 15 amino acids. Germline lookup yields CDR1 LGHDT and CDR2 YNNKEL (reference sequence). Trimming at V came to 3 bases and at J to 5 bases, leaving 5 bases not matched to a gene. The chain's CDR3 is CASSQGTGGYHEQYF. The CDR3 DNA sequence: TGTGCCAGCAGCCAGGGGACAGGGGGCTACCACGAGCAGTACTTC.

This clone was counted between two and nine times. The J gene is TRBJ1-1, the V gene TRBV5-1; D not resolved. The CDR3 is 13 amino acids. CDR1 and CDR2 (germline): SGHRS, YFSETQ. V lost 2 bases and J lost 1, with 6 bases in between. The CDR3 DNA sequence: TGCGCCAGCAGCTTTACACAGAACACTGAAGCTTTCTTT. The encoded protein is CASSFTQNTEAFF.

This rearrangement joins TRBV11-1 to TRBJ1-2; D unclear. The CDR3 length is 14 residues. Trimming shortened V by 1 base and J by 8 bases, and 14 bases separated the two germline ends. From germline, CDR1 is SGHAT and CDR2 FQDESV (reference sequence). In DNA form, the CDR3 reads TGTGCCAGCAGCTTAGGCGGAACCAACGAGGGCTACACCTTC. This encodes CASSLGGTNEGYTF.

This clone is a singleton in its sample. The CDR3 sequence: CASSRGQGARGYTF. The CDR3, as DNA: TGTGCCAGCAGCCGGGGACAGGGGGCTCGCGGCTACACCTTC. The V and J genes are TRBV6-4 and TRBJ1-2; TRBD1 matches at 12 bases. Germline CDR1 is MRHNA and CDR2 is SNTAGT. V shed 6 bases, J shed 8 bases, and the junction held 7 bases outside the gene matches. The CDR3 is 14 amino acids.

This clone has only one observation. This sequence joins TRBV30 and TRBJ1-2; a weak D match, TRBD1 (6 bases). The CDR3 has 13 amino acids. Trimming shortened V by 0 bases and J by 6 bases, and 11 bases separated the two germline ends. Germline lookup yields CDR1 GTSNPN and CDR2 SVGIG (reference sequence). CDR3 sequence: CAWSVTAGDGYTF. CDR3 DNA: TGTGCCTGGAGTGTAACGGCAGGGGATGGCTACACCTTC.

V and J are TRBV4-1 and TRBJ2-5; D is possibly TRBD1 (5 bases). The CDR3 length is 15 residues. V lost 1 base and J 5 bases, leaving 14 bases between the germline ends. Germline CDR1 reads MGHRA; CDR2 reads YSYEKL. The CDR3 spells CASSQVFRVEETQYF. CDR3 DNA sequence: TGCGCCAGCAGCCAAGTGTTCAGGGTGGAGGAGACCCAGTACTTC.

This clone was seen a single time. The J gene is TRBJ1-1, the V gene TRBV7-2, with 7 bases identical to TRBD1. CDR1 and CDR2 (germline): SGHTA, FQGNSA. This CDR3 contains 15 residues. With 0 bases clipped from V and 1 base from J, the junction kept 2 bases outside the gene matches. The CDR3 DNA is TGTGCCAGCAGCTTAGCGACAGGGTCGAACACTGAAGCTTTCTTT. This sequence encodes CASSLATGSNTEAFF.

V gene TRBV7-8 combines with J gene TRBJ2-7, with TRBD2 identical over 13 bases. The germline CDR1 and CDR2 sequences are SGHVS and FQNEAQ. The V segment lost 1 base and the J segment 0 bases; nucleotides outside the gene matches: 0. CDR3 length equals 16 residues. The CDR3 DNA sequence: TGTGCCAGCAGCTTAGGGACTAGCGGGAGCTCCTACGAGCAGTACTTC. This codes for CASSLGTSGSSYEQYF.

This clone was seen more than once but under ten times. The V and J genes are TRBV19 and TRBJ1-2, with D possibly being TRBD1 (5 bases). Per the germline V gene, CDR1 is LNHDA and CDR2 is SQIVND (reference sequence). V was cut by 4 bases and J by 3 bases, with 9 bases left in between. This CDR3 has 13 amino acids. CDR3 in DNA: TGTGCCAGTAGTAAGCAGACAGACTATGGCTACACCTTC. Its protein is CASSKQTDYGYTF.

This clone appeared many times. The CDR3 bases are TGTGCCAGCTCACGGACAGGTTTAATCGGTCGCGATGAGCAGTTCTTC. Translation: CASSRTGLIGRDEQFF. J is TRBJ2-1 and V is TRBV18; 7 bases agree with TRBD1. CDR1 is KGHSH, CDR2 LQKENI, per germline. The CDR3 has 16 residues. The ends lost 4 bases at V and 8 bases at J; junction bases unmatched: 14.

This clone has more than one count but fewer than ten. This sequence joins TRBV12-3 or TRBV12-4 and TRBJ2-1, with TRBD1 as a possible D gene (5 bases). The CDR3 consists of 13 residues. The V and J ends lost 6 bases and 4 bases respectively, with 10 bases between them. The CDR3 is CASSQQAYNEQFF. The CDR3 coding sequence is TGTGCCAGCAGCCAACAGGCTTACAATGAGCAGTTCTTC.

The gene calls are TRBV7-3 and TRBJ1-1, with 10 bases that match TRBD1. Germline V gene data show CDR1 as SGHTA and CDR2 as FQGTGA. After removal of 1 base from V and 7 bases from J, the junction contained 6 bases not matched to a gene. This CDR3 is built from 15 residues. The CDR3 spells CASSLNRGQGHEAFF. For the CDR3, the DNA is TGTGCCAGCAGCTTAAATAGGGGACAGGGGCATGAAGCTTTCTTT.

This clone was found a few times. J is TRBJ2-7 and V is TRBV5-1; D is perhaps TRBD1 (5 bases). Germline V lookup: CDR1 SGHRS, CDR2 YFSETQ. The V end lost 5 bases, the J end lost 5 bases, and 17 bases lay between the germline ends. CDR3 length equals 14 residues. The CDR3 protein is CASSMSRAQDEQYF. CDR3 coding DNA: TGCGCCAGCAGTATGAGCAGGGCGCAGGACGAGCAGTACTTC. Together with reference TRBV5-1 and TRBJ2-7, the CDR3 gives the full variable domain: KAGVTQTPRYLIKTRGQQVTLSCSPISGHRSVSWYQQTPGQGLQFLFEYFSETQRNKGNFPGRFSGRQFSNSRSEMNVSTLELGDSALYLCASSMSRAQDEQYFGPGTRLTVT.

This rearrangement joins TRBV19 to TRBJ1-3; no firm D call. V was shortened by 10 bases and J by 0 bases, with 7 bases between the two germline ends. The CDR3 extends over 12 amino acids. CDR1 LNHDA and CDR2 SQIVND come from the germline V gene (reference sequence). The CDR3 loop reads CATQSSGNTIYF. CDR3 sequence (DNA): TGTGCCACCCAGTCCTCTGGAAACACCATATATTTT.

This clone has a handful of counts. V is TRBV5-4 and J is TRBJ1-4; D unresolved. Per germline, CDR1 SGHNT and CDR2 YYREEE (reference sequence). V gave up 4 bases and J gave up 4 bases, with 11 bases separating them. CDR3 length: 14 amino acids. The CDR3 bases are TGTGCCAGCAGCCACGGGTCGATTAATGAAAAACTGTTTTTT. Translating it yields CASSHGSINEKLFF.

This clone has more than one count but fewer than ten. The rearrangement links TRBV3-1 (or the pseudogene TRBV3-2) to TRBJ2-7, with D perhaps TRBD2 (6 bases). Germline CDR1 and CDR2: LGHDT and YNNKEL (reference sequence). Trimming removed 1 base from V and 4 bases from J, with 14 bases in between. The CDR3 loop spans 15 amino acids. In DNA, the CDR3 is TGTGCCAGCAGCCAAGGTGCGGTAGCGGCTTACGAGCAGTACTTC. This codes for CASSQGAVAAYEQYF.

The chain carries TRBV19 and TRBJ2-1, with 8 bases lining up with TRBD2. CDR3 size: 18 residues. From germline, CDR1 is LNHDA and CDR2 SQIVND (reference sequence). Trimming at V came to 1 base and at J to 0 bases, leaving 8 bases not matched to a gene. The DNA of the CDR3 is TGTGCCAGTAGTATAGCTGGACCCGGGGGGGCCTCCTACAATGAGCAGTTCTTC. Translated, it gives CASSIAGPGGASYNEQFF.

This clone was detected once. The V gene is TRBV7-6, the J gene TRBJ2-3; TRBD2 matches 10 bases. The V gene end was trimmed by 3 bases and the J gene end by 5 bases; junction bases not matched to a gene: 8. CDR3 length: 16 residues. Germline lookup yields CDR1 SGHVS and CDR2 FNYEAQ. CDR3 DNA sequence: TGTGCCAGCAGCTTTTTCACTAGCGGGGAGGGAGATACGCAGTATTTT. This sequence encodes CASSFFTSGEGDTQYF.

This clone has only a few counts. This chain connects TRBV5-1 to TRBJ2-7; 7 bases match TRBD1. V trimming: 0 bases; J trimming: 5 bases; junction bases outside the gene matches: 11. Germline V gene lookup returns CDR1 SGHRS and CDR2 YFSETQ. This CDR3 contains 16 residues. The CDR3 nucleotides are TGCGCCAGCAGCTTGGCCTCAGACAGGGTTGGTGACGAGCAGTACTTC. Translated: CASSLASDRVGDEQYF.

This chain joins TRBV5-1 and TRBJ1-2, with 12 bases matching TRBD1. With V trimmed by 4 bases and J by 9 bases, 10 bases remained unmatched. Germline CDR1 SGHRS, CDR2 YFSETQ. The CDR3 runs to 15 residues. In DNA form, the CDR3 reads TGCGCCAGCAGCCCCTACACGGGACAGGGGGCGAGCTACACCTTC. Translation gives CASSPYTGQGASYTF. The full variable domain, with the rest looked up from reference TRBV5-1 and TRBJ1-2, is KAGVTQTPRYLIKTRGQQVTLSCSPISGHRSVSWYQQTPGQGLQFLFEYFSETQRNKGNFPGRFSGRQFSNSRSEMNVSTLELGDSALYLCASSPYTGQGASYTFGSGTRLTVV.

The gene calls are TRBV7-7 and TRBJ2-2; 7 bases line up with TRBD2. The CDR3 contains 16 residues. The V gene's germline CDR1 is SSHAT and CDR2 FNYEAQ (reference sequence). With V trimmed by 5 bases and J by 1 base, 7 bases remained unmatched. CDR3 DNA sequence: TGTGCCAGCAGCCCCACCCAGCGGGGGAACACCGGGGAGCTGTTTTTT. It translates to CASSPTQRGNTGELFF.

V is TRBV11-3 and J is TRBJ2-3; TRBD2 aligns across 8 bases. The trim removed 4 bases at V and 4 bases at J, leaving 7 bases unmatched. Germline values: CDR1 SGHNT, CDR2 YENEEA. The CDR3 covers 15 residues. CDR3 bases: TGTGCCAGCAGCTCCCCGGGACTAGAGGCAGATACGCAGTATTTT. It translates to CASSSPGLEADTQYF.

CDR3 nucleotides: TGTGCCAGCAGCAGGTGGGGGGGCTACGAGCAGTACTTC. This translates into CASSRWGGYEQYF. This chain uses TRBV6-5 with TRBJ2-7; the match to TRBD2 covers 7 bases. V shed 6 bases, J shed 3 bases, and the junction held 5 bases outside the gene matches. Germline V gene lookup returns CDR1 MNHEY and CDR2 SVGAGI. The CDR3 loop spans 13 amino acids.

This clone was observed a few times. The chain is built from TRBV5-1 and TRBJ1-4; D remains ambiguous. The CDR3 spans 15 residues. Deletions cut 0 bases from V and 3 bases from J, with 9 bases between. Germline CDR1 reads SGHRS; CDR2 reads YFSETQ. For the CDR3, the DNA is TGCGCCAGCAGCTTGGCTGGGCAGCCTAATGAAAAACTGTTTTTT. It codes for CASSLAGQPNEKLFF.

The rearrangement links TRBV2 to TRBJ2-7; 7 nucleotides line up with TRBD2. This CDR3 is 14 amino acids long. J gave up 7 bases and V 1 base, and 7 bases lay outside the gene matches. CDR1 SNHLY and CDR2 FYNNEI come from the germline V gene. CDR3 sequence (DNA): TGTGCCAGCAGTGAAGTCCGGGAAGCGGGGGAGCAGTACTTC. Its protein is CASSEVREAGEQYF.